The clone carrying this T cell receptor beta chain was counted only a few times. The data stem from a study of cytomegalovirus exposure and HLA in healthy donors. Primers for the PCR totalled 60 Vbeta and 13 Jbeta. The method was immunoSEQ multiplex PCR; TCRdb's version includes in-frame clones alone and lacks a portion of them. This sample yields 85,000 to 120,000 clones, of which roughly 80% are seen a single time; roughly 2.5% belongs to the top ten. CDR1 and CDR2 (germline): SGHRS, YFSETQ. CDR3 length: 15 residues. The V and J ends lost 5 bases and 1 base, in that order; junction bases with no gene match: 8.

The sequence was obtained from a man between 35 and 55 years old in good health and CMV-seronegative. The gene calls are TRBV5-1 and TRBJ2-7; 8 bases match TRBD1. Sequenced material: PBMCs. CDR3 in DNA: TGCGCCAGCAGTCTAGACAGGGGCCTTTCCTACGAGCAGTACTTC. This codes for CASSLDRGLSYEQYF.